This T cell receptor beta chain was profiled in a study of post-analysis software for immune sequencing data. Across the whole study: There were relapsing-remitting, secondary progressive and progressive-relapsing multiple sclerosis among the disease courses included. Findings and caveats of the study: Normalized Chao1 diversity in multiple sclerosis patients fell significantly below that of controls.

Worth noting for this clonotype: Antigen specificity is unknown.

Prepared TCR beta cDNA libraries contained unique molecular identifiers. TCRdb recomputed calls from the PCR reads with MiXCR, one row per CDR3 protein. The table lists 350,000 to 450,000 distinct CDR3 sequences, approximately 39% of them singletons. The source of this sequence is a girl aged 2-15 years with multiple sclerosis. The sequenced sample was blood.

CDR3 in amino acids: CSAKVYYSNQPQHF. In DNA form, the CDR3 reads TGCAGTGCTAAAGTATACTATAGCAATCAGCCCCAGCATTTT. This chain uses TRBV20-1 with TRBJ1-5; D ambiguous. Per the germline V gene, CDR1 is DFQATT and CDR2 is SNEGSKA (reference sequence). Trimming removed 4 bases from V and 0 bases from J, with 10 bases in between. The CDR3 is 14 amino acids.